This TCR beta chain was recovered during a study of shared clonotypes between healthy human individuals. Study-wide points: Apart from blood, nothing was sampled; tissue repertoires likely differ. Among non-shared clonotypes, generation probabilities were lower than among those shared by all four donors.

Measured with immunoSEQ multiplex PCR; TCRdb has only the in-frame clones, and not every one. Of roughly 2 million clones listed, 90% to 95% are singletons. Details on this clone: Its specificity is unknown.

V shed 2 bases and J shed 1 base, with 14 bases lying between them. The CDR3 has 16 residues. The germline CDR1 and CDR2 sequences are MNHEY and SVGAGI. Sequenced input: naive CD4+ T cells sorted from blood. Documented subset: CD45RA+ positively selected. This TCR came from a young man in good health. V gene TRBV6-5 combines with J gene TRBJ2-5, with D uncertain. The CDR3 spells CASSYGARRVQETQYF. The CDR3 nucleotides are TGTGCCAGCAGTTACGGTGCACGGAGAGTCCAAGAGACCCAGTACTTC.